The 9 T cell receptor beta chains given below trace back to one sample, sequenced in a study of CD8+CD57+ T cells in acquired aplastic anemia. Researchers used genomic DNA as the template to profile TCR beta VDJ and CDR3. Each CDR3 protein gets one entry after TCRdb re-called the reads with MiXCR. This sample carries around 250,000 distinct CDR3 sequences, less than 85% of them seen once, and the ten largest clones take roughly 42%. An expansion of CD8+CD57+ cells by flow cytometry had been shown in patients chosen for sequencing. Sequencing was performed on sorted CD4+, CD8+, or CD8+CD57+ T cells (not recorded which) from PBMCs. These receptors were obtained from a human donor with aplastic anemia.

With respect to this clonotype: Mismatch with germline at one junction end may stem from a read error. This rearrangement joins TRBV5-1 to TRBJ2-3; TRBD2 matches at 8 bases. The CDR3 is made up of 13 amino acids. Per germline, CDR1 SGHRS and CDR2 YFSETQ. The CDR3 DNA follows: TGTGCCAGCGGCGCGGGGGGATCGGGAGAGCAGTATTTT. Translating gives CASGAGGSGEQYF.

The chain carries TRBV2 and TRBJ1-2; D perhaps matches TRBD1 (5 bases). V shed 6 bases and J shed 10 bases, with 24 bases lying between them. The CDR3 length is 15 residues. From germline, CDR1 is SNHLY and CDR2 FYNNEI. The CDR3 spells CASSLALEGLYDYTF. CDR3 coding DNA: TGTGCCAGCAGCTTAGCGCTGGAGGGGCTCTACGACTACACCTTC.

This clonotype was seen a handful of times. CDR3 nucleotide sequence: TGTGCCAGCAGCTTAGCGCCCGGTCCGCTGTTTTTT. This encodes CASSLAPGPLFF. The rearrangement joins TRBV7-8 to TRBJ2-2; D is ambiguous. The germline CDR1 and CDR2 sequences are SGHVS and FQNEAQ. V dropped 0 bases and J dropped 13 bases, with 9 bases sitting between them. The CDR3 spans 12 residues.

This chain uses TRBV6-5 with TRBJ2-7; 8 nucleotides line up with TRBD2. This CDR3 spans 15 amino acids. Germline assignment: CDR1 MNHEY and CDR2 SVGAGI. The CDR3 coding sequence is TGTGTCAGCAGTTTAGATCGCGCGGGAGGTTACGAGCAGTACGTC. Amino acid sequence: CVSSLDRAGGYEQYV.

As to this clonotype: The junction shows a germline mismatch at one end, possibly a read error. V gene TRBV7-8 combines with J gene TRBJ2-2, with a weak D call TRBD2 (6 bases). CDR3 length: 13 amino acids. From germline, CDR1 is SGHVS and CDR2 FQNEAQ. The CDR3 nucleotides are TGTGCCAGCAGCTTTTTGGGAGGCGCCGAGACGCTGTTT. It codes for CASSFLGGAETLF.

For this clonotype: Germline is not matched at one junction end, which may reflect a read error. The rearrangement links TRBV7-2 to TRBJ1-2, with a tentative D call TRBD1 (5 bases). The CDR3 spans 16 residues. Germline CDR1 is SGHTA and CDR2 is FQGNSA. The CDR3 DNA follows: TGCGCCAGCAGCTTGGAGGGGACTCAGCTCGTATATTGCTACACCTTC. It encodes CASSLEGTQLVYCYTF.

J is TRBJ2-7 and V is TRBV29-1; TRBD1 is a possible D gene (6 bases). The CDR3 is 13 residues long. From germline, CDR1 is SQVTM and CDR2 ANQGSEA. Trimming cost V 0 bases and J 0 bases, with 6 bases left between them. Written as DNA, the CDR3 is TGCAGCGTTGAAGAGGACAGCTCCTACGAGCAGTACTTC. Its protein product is CSVEEDSSYEQYF.

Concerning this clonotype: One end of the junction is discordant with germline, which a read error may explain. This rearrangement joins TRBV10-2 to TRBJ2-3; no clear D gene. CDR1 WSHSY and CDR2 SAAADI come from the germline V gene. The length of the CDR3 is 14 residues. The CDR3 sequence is CASSSAGSHQPQYF. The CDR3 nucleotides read TGTGCCAGCAGTTCGGCCGGTAGCCACCAGCCCCAGTATTTT.

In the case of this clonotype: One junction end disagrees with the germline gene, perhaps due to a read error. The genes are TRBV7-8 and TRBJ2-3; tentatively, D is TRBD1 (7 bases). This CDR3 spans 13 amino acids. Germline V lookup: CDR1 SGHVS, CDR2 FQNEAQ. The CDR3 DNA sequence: TGTGCCAGCAGGGAGGGCGGGACAGCCACCCCTCCTTTT. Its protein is CASREGGTATPPF.